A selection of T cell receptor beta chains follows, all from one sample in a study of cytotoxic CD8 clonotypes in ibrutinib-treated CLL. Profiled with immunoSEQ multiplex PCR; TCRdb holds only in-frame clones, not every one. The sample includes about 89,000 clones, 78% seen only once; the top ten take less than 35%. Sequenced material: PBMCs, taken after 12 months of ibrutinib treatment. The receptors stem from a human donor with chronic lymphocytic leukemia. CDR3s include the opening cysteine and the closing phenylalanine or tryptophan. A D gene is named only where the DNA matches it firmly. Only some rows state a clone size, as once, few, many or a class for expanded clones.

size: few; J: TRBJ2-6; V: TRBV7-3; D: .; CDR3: CASGPRSGPGRSGANVLTF; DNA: TGTGCCAGCGGGCCTCGATCGGGGCCAGGCCGCTCTGGGGCCAACGTCCTGACTTTC
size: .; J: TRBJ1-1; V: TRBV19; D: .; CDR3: CASSIKAGGSTEAFF; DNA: TGTGCCAGTAGTATTAAGGCCGGAGGCAGCACTGAAGCTTTCTTT
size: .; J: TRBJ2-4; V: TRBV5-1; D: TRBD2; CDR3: CASSLGLAGVTEGAKNIQYF; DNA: TGCGCCAGCAGCTTGGGACTAGCGGGGGTAACAGAGGGTGCCAAAAACATTCAGTACTTC
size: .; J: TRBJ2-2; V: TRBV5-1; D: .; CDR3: CASSGGPPGATTGELFF; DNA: TGCGCCAGCAGCGGGGGACCGCCCGGGGCGACCACCGGGGAGCTGTTTTTT
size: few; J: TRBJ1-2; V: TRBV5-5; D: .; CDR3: CASSSTVGGGYTF; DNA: TGTGCCAGCAGCTCGACAGTGGGAGGTGGCTACACCTTC
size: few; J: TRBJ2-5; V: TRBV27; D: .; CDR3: CASMRGALYQETQYF; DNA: TGTGCCAGCATGCGTGGAGCGCTTTATCAAGAGACCCAGTACTTC
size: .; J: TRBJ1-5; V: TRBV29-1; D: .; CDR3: CSHREGGNQPQHF; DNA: TGCAGCCACAGGGAAGGAGGCAATCAGCCCCAGCATTTT
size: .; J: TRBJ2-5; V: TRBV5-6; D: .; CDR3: CASRPDVGETQYF; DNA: TGTGCCAGCAGACCCGATGTGGGGGAGACCCAGTACTTC
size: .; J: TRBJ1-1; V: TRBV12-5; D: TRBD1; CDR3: CASGPDRGVNTEAFF; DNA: TGTGCTAGTGGTCCGGACAGGGGAGTTAACACTGAAGCTTTCTTT
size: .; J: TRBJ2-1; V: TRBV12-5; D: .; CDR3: CATTGMSDEQFF; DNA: TGTGCTACTACAGGGATGAGCGATGAGCAGTTCTTC
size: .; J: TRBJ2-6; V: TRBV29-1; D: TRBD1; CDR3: CSVDDRGRTGANVLTF; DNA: TGCAGCGTTGATGACAGGGGGCGCACTGGGGCCAACGTCCTGACTTTC
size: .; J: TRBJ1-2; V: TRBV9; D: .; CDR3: CASSTSGRGGYTF; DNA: TGTGCCAGCAGCACTAGTGGGCGCGGTGGCTACACCTTC
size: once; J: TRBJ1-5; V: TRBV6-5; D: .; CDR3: CASRYDDRIVNQPQHF; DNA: TGTGCCAGCAGATACGATGACAGGATCGTCAATCAGCCCCAGCATTTT
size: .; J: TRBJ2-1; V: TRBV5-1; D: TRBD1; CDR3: CASSSGQEKISYNEQFF; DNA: TGCGCCAGCAGTAGTGGACAGGAAAAAATCTCCTACAATGAGCAGTTCTTC
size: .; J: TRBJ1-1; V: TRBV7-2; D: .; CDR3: CASSSLENTEAFF; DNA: TGTGCCAGCAGCTCCCTCGAAAACACTGAAGCTTTCTTT
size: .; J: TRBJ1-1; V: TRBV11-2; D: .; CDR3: CASSFGGGKAFF; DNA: TGTGCCAGCAGCTTTGGGGGCGGGAAAGCTTTCTTT
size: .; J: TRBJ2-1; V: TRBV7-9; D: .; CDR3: CASSSGHGEQFF; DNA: TGTGCCAGCAGCTCAGGACACGGTGAGCAGTTCTTC
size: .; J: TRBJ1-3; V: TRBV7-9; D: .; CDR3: CASSGGNPDTIYF; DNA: TGTGCCAGCAGCGGGGGCAATCCAGACACCATATATTTT
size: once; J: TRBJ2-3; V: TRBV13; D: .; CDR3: CASSVNQLADTQYF; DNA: TGTGCCAGCAGCGTAAACCAGCTAGCAGATACGCAGTATTTT
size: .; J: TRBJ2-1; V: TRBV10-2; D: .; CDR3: CASSVVQRNNEQFF; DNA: TGCGCCAGCAGTGTAGTTCAGCGGAACAATGAGCAGTTCTTC
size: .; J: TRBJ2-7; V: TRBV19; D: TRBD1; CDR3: CASSIKGQGTEQYF; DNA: TGTGCCAGTAGTATTAAGGGACAGGGAACCGAGCAGTACTTC
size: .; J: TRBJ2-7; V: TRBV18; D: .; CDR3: CASSPPSASYEQYF; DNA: TGTGCCAGCTCACCACCTTCCGCCTCCTACGAGCAGTACTTC
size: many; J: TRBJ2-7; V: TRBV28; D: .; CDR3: CASSFTGISYEQYF; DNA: TGTGCCAGCAGTTTTACAGGGATCTCCTACGAGCAGTACTTC
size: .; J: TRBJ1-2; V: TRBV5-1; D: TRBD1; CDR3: CASSIGQGVYYGYTF; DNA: TGCGCCAGCAGCATCGGACAGGGCGTTTACTATGGCTACACCTTC
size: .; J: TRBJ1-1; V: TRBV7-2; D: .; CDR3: CASSFLRGTEAFF; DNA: TGTGCCAGCAGCTTTTTACGGGGGACTGAAGCTTTCTTT
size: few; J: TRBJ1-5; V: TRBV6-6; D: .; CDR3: CASGSQPQHF; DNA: TGTGCCAGCGGTAGTCAGCCCCAGCATTTT
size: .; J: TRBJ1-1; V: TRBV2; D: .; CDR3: CASSGISNTEAFF; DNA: TGTGCCAGCAGTGGGATATCGAACACTGAAGCTTTCTTT
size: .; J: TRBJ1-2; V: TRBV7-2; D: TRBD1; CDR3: CASSLLDRDNYGYTF; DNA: TGTGCCAGCAGCTTACTGGACAGGGACAACTATGGCTACACCTTC
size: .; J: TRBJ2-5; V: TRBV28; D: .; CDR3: CASSLSRGHAETQYF; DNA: TGTGCCAGCAGTTTATCGAGGGGACATGCAGAGACCCAGTACTTC
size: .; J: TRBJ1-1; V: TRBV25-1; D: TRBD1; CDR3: CASSLTGPTEAFF; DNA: TGTGCCAGTTCCTTGACAGGGCCCACTGAAGCTTTCTTT
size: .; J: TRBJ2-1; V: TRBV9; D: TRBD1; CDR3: CASSATTGSYNEQFF; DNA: TGTGCCAGCAGCGCGACGACAGGGTCCTACAATGAGCAGTTCTTC
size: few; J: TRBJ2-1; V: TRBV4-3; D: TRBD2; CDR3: CASSQDAKTSGNEQFF; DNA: TGCGCCAGCAGCCAAGACGCTAAGACTAGCGGCAATGAGCAGTTCTTC
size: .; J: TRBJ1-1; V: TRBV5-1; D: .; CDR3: CASTESPAGPLNTEAFF; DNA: TGCGCCAGCACCGAGTCCCCGGCAGGGCCTTTGAACACTGAAGCTTTCTTT
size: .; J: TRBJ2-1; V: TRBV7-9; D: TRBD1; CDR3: CASSRRRDREHEQFF; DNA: TGTGCCAGTAGCAGACGCCGGGACAGGGAACATGAGCAGTTCTTC
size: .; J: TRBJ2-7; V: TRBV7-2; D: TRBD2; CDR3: CASSLVSGGAYEQYF; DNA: TGTGCCAGCAGCTTAGTCAGCGGGGGGGCATACGAGCAGTACTTC
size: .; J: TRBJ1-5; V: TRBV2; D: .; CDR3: CASSGEGDNNQPQHF; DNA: TGTGCCAGCAGTGGAGAGGGGGACAACAATCAGCCCCAGCATTTT
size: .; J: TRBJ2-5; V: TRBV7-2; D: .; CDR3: CASSTSGAVSETQYF; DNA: TGTGCCAGCAGCACCTCAGGGGCGGTCAGTGAGACCCAGTACTTC
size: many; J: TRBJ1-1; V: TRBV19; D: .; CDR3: CASIPQGAPEAFF; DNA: TGTGCCAGTATCCCCCAGGGTGCGCCTGAAGCTTTCTTT
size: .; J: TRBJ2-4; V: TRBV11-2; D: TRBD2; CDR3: CASSVSGGAAKNIQYF; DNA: TGTGCCAGCAGCGTTAGCGGGGGGGCCGCCAAAAACATTCAGTACTTC
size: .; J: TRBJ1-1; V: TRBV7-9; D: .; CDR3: CASSPYLNTEAFF; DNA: TGTGCCAGCAGCCCTTATCTGAACACTGAAGCTTTCTTT
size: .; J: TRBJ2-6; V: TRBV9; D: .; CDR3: CASSVRSKPGANVLTF; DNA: TGTGCCAGCAGCGTTCGTTCAAAGCCTGGGGCCAACGTCCTGACTTTC
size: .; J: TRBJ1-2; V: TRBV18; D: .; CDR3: CASSPIQDFYGYTF; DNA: TGTGCCAGCTCACCAATACAGGACTTCTATGGCTACACCTTC
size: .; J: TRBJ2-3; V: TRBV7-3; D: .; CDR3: CASSPVLGANTQYF; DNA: TGTGCCAGCAGCCCTGTTTTAGGCGCGAATACGCAGTATTTT
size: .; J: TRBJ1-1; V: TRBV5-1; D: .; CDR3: CASSLDGQLNTEAFF; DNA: TGCGCCAGCAGCTTGGATGGACAGTTGAACACTGAAGCTTTCTTT
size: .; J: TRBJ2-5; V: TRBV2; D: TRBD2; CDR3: CASTRWEGGETQYF; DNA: TGTGCCAGCACAAGATGGGAGGGAGGAGAGACCCAGTACTTC
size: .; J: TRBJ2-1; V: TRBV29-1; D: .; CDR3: CSVEDGETTYNEQFF; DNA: TGCAGCGTTGAAGATGGTGAGACAACCTACAATGAGCAGTTCTTC
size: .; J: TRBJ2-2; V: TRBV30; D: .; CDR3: CAWSVQRYTGELFF; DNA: TGTGCCTGGAGTGTACAACGGTACACCGGGGAGCTGTTTTTT
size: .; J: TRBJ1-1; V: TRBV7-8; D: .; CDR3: CASSPLVMTEAFF; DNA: TGTGCCAGCAGCCCATTGGTCATGACTGAAGCTTTCTTT